Listed below are T cell receptor beta chains from one sample, sequenced in a study of beta chain features in type 1 diabetes. Profiling relied on immunoSEQ multiplex PCR, and the TCRdb table lists in-frame clones only, not all of them. The sample holds about 620,000 clones, around a sixth seen once. What was sequenced was naive CD4+ T cells from blood. These receptors were obtained from a man between 18 and 35 years old in good health. The CDR3 runs from the conserved cysteine through the conserved F or W. The D gene is left open where the match is weak. Where a row states a size, it is once, few, many or the class of an expanded clone; other rows omit it.

. TRBJ1-2 TRBD1 TRBV15 CATSREDRVRGYTF TGTGCCACCAGCAGAGAGGACAGGGTGAGAGGCTACACCTTC
. TRBJ2-7 . TRBV30 CAWSRAIYEQYF TGTGCCTGGAGTCGAGCAATCTACGAGCAGTACTTC
few TRBJ1-5 . TRBV5-1 CASSLIGGSNQPQHF TGCGCCAGCAGCTTGATCGGGGGTAGCAATCAGCCCCAGCATTTT
few TRBJ2-4 . TRBV11-2 CASSFSPFLAKNIQYF TGTGCCAGCAGCTTTTCCCCTTTTTTAGCCAAAAACATTCAGTACTTC
few TRBJ2-1 . TRBV9 CASSASHRDGGLGSYNEQFF TGTGCCAGCAGCGCGAGCCACAGGGACGGGGGACTTGGCTCCTACAATGAGCAGTTCTTC
few TRBJ1-6 . TRBV30 CAWMEGSYNSPLHF TGTGCCTGGATGGAAGGCTCCTATAATTCACCCCTCCACTTT
. TRBJ1-5 . TRBV5-6 CASSLGGGLNNQPQHF TGTGCCAGCAGCTTGGGGGGAGGGCTGAACAATCAGCCCCAGCATTTT
. TRBJ1-1 . TRBV5-1 CASSFEGYTEAFF TGCGCCAGCAGCTTTGAGGGGTACACTGAAGCTTTCTTT
. TRBJ2-7 . TRBV19 CASSGTGYEQYF TGTGCCAGTAGCGGAACAGGCTACGAGCAGTACTTC
. TRBJ1-3 TRBD1 TRBV13 CASSLAQTGANTIYF TGTGCCAGCAGCTTAGCCCAGACAGGGGCAAACACCATATATTTT
. TRBJ2-7 TRBD1 TRBV6-5 CASSSWTGGEQYF TGTGCCAGCAGTTCCTGGACAGGGGGCGAGCAGTACTTC
. TRBJ2-5 TRBD1 TRBV4-2 CASSQGTGGPSQYF TGTGCCAGCAGCCAAGGAACAGGGGGCCCGTCTCAGTACTTC
few TRBJ2-1 . TRBV7-9 CASSPLTLGRGYNEQFF TGTGCCAGCAGCCCTCTCACTCTAGGGCGCGGTTACAATGAGCAGTTCTTC
. TRBJ1-1 . TRBV7-7 CASSSDSNTEAFF TGTGCCAGCAGCTCGGACAGTAACACTGAAGCTTTCTTT
few TRBJ1-4 . TRBV4-3 CASSPWGGLVVRVNEKLFF TGCGCCAGCAGCCCGTGGGGGGGGCTTGTTGTTCGGGTTAATGAAAAACTGTTTTTT
few TRBJ2-3 . TRBV4-1 CASSQEPDTDTQYF TGCGCCAGCAGCCAAGAACCCGACACAGATACGCAGTATTTT
. TRBJ2-6 . TRBV4-3 CASSQELDSYSGANVLTF TGCGCCAGCAGCCAAGAGTTGGACAGCTATTCTGGGGCCAACGTCCTGACTTTC
. TRBJ2-7 . TRBV4-3 CASSHGNSYEQYF TGCGCCAGCAGCCACGGGAACTCCTACGAGCAGTACTTC
. TRBJ1-1 TRBD1 TRBV29-1 CSAVGDRGYTEAFF TGCAGCGCCGTGGGGGACAGGGGATATACTGAAGCTTTCTTT
. TRBJ2-6 TRBD1 TRBV5-4 CASSLRTTGSGANVLTF TGTGCCAGCAGCCTACGCACGACAGGGTCTGGGGCCAACGTCCTGACTTTC
few TRBJ2-1 . TRBV4-2 CASSRPQPYNEQFF TGTGCCAGCAGTCGACCGCAACCATACAATGAGCAGTTCTTC
. TRBJ2-3 TRBD1 TRBV20-1 CSTGGHTQYF TGCAGTACAGGGGGTCATACGCAGTATTTT
. TRBJ1-2 . TRBV28 CASSLGGFVYGYTF TGTGCCAGCAGTTTGGGGGGTTTCGTTTATGGCTACACCTTC
few TRBJ2-6 . TRBV7-2 CASSSRGGSGANVLTF TGTGCCAGCAGCTCCCGGGGCGGGTCTGGGGCCAACGTCCTGACTTTC
few TRBJ2-5 . TRBV21-1 CARGSVETQYF TGTGCCAGGGGGAGCGTAGAGACCCAGTACTTC
few TRBJ2-6 . TRBV19 CASSAQVWAGANVLTF TGTGCCAGTAGCGCTCAAGTGTGGGCTGGGGCCAACGTCCTGACTTTC
few TRBJ1-1 . TRBV21-1 CASSNRKGMGNTEAFF TGTGCCAGCAGCAATCGAAAAGGGATGGGGAACACTGAAGCTTTCTTT
. TRBJ1-2 . TRBV6-7 CASIRATNYGYTF TGTGCCAGCATCCGCGCGACCAACTATGGCTACACCTTC
. TRBJ2-7 TRBD1 TRBV7-6 CASSLAGTGSYEQYF TGTGCCAGCAGCTTGGCCGGGACAGGTTCATACGAGCAGTACTTC
few TRBJ2-6 . TRBV28 CASRTLQGVSGANVLTF TGTGCCAGCAGAACCCTACAGGGCGTCTCTGGGGCCAACGTCCTGACTTTC
. TRBJ2-7 . TRBV9 CASSVQGGYEQYF TGTGCCAGCAGCGTCCAGGGGGGCTACGAGCAGTACTTC
few TRBJ2-1 . TRBV28 CASRGGRQGYNEQFF TGTGCCAGCAGGGGCGGGAGACAGGGATACAATGAGCAGTTCTTC
. TRBJ1-1 . TRBV30 CAWNQQGNTEAFF TGTGCCTGGAACCAACAGGGGAACACTGAAGCTTTCTTT
. TRBJ1-2 . TRBV6-1 CASSGVLYGYTF TGTGCCAGCAGCGGGGTCCTCTATGGCTACACCTTC
few TRBJ2-2 . TRBV5-6 CASSLGSANTGELFF TGTGCCAGCAGCTTGGGCAGCGCGAACACCGGGGAGCTGTTTTTT
. TRBJ2-3 . TRBV18 CASSLQNSPSDTQYF TGTGCCAGCTCACTACAGAACAGCCCCTCTGATACGCAGTATTTT
few TRBJ1-3 TRBD1 TRBV4-1 CASSAPGQDSGNTIYF TGCGCCAGCAGCGCCCCGGGACAGGACTCTGGAAACACCATATATTTT
. TRBJ1-5 . TRBV6-5 CASSPPGLHQPQHF TGTGCCAGCAGTCCTCCGGGTTTACATCAGCCCCAGCATTTT
. TRBJ2-2 . TRBV7-3 CASSLAYTGELFF TGTGCCAGCAGCTTAGCCTACACCGGGGAGCTGTTTTTT
. TRBJ2-7 TRBD1 TRBV11-1 CASSPGTGIGQYF TGTGCCAGCAGCCCCGGGACAGGGATTGGGCAGTACTTC
. TRBJ2-7 . TRBV18 CASSPPAARSYEQYF TGTGCCAGCTCACCACCGGCGGCCCGCTCCTACGAGCAGTACTTC
few TRBJ2-3 . TRBV6-4 CASSDSEGTDTQYF TGTGCCAGCAGTGACTCAGAGGGAACAGATACGCAGTATTTT
. TRBJ1-1 TRBD1 TRBV19 CASSTLGQGNTEAFF TGTGCCAGCTCAACCTTAGGACAGGGAAACACTGAAGCTTTCTTT
. TRBJ2-2 . TRBV27 CASSSPLRVRTGELFF TGTGCCAGCAGTTCCCCCTTGCGGGTTCGCACCGGGGAGCTGTTTTTT
. TRBJ2-5 . TRBV2 CASSYQETQYF TGTGCCAGCAGTTATCAAGAGACCCAGTACTTC
. TRBJ2-7 . TRBV7-9 CASNSGDEQYF TGTGCCAGCAACTCAGGGGACGAGCAGTACTTC
. TRBJ2-7 . TRBV18 CASSPSGAYEQYF TGTGCCAGCTCACCATCAGGAGCCTACGAGCAGTACTTC
. TRBJ2-7 TRBD2 TRBV9 CASSPQIAGPSYEQYF TGTGCCAGCAGCCCCCAGATAGCGGGACCCTCCTACGAGCAGTACTTC
. TRBJ2-1 . TRBV27 CASRTSGGVRNEQFF TGTGCCAGCAGAACTTCGGGCGGGGTTCGCAATGAGCAGTTCTTC
few TRBJ1-4 . TRBV5-5 CASSLAGREKLFF TGTGCCAGCAGCTTGGCGGGTCGGGAAAAACTGTTTTTT
once TRBJ1-5 . TRBV4-3 CASSQESRAPSHF TGCGCCAGCAGCCAAGAGTCCAGGGCCCCCTCTCATTTT
once TRBJ1-2 TRBD1 TRBV28 CASRGQLYGYTF TGTGCCAGCAGGGGACAGCTCTATGGCTACACCTTC
. TRBJ2-3 . TRBV10-3 CAIRGFTDTQYF TGTGCCATCAGGGGGTTCACAGATACGCAGTATTTT
few TRBJ1-1 TRBD1 TRBV14 CASSLQTGSYAFF TGTGCCAGCAGCTTACAGACAGGGAGTTACGCTTTCTTT
. TRBJ2-1 . TRBV7-2 CASSLAGPPPYNEQFF TGTGCCAGCAGCTTAGCCGGACCGCCGCCTTACAATGAGCAGTTCTTC